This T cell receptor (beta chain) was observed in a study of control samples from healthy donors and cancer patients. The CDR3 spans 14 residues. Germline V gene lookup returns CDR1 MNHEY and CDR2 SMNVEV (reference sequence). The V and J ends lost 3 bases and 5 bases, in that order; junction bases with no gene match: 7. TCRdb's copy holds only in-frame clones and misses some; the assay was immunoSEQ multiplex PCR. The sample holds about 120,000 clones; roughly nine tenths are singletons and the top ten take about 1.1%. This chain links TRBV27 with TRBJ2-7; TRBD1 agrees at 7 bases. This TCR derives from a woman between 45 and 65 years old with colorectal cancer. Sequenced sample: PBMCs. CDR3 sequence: CASSFQGTVHEQYF. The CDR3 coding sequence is TGTGCCAGCAGTTTCCAGGGGACAGTCCACGAGCAGTACTTC.